This passage covers 28 T cell receptor beta chains from one sample sequenced in a study of T cell repertoires in cytomegalovirus infection. These receptors' targets are unknown. TCRdb ran MiXCR on the reads and lists one entry per CDR3 protein. The table records about 830,000 distinct CDR3 sequences, 32% of them present only once. The sequencing used cultured CD8+ T cells from PBMCs, collected from culture after CMV antigen stimulation. These receptors were collected from a human donor in good health (CMV status not recorded). Some clones in this sample may be carry-over from other donors' samples.

This clonotype was detected a few times. The rearrangement uses TRBV20-1 and TRBJ2-1; no reliable D call. The CDR3 is made up of 12 amino acids. Germline V gene sequence: CDR1 DFQATT, CDR2 SNEGSKA (reference sequence). V lost 6 bases, J lost 2 bases, and 8 bases lay in between. The CDR3 loop is CSAPPAYNEQFF. The CDR3 DNA reads TGCAGTGCCCCGCCCGCCTACAATGAGCAGTTCTTC.

The sample holds one count of this clonotype. The CDR3 sequence is CASSFRGTEKLFF. The CDR3 DNA reads as TGTGCCAGCAGCTTCCGTGGGACAGAAAAACTGTTTTTT. V usage is TRBV12-3 or TRBV12-4 and J usage is TRBJ1-4; D is perhaps TRBD1 (6 bases). The CDR3 totals 13 residues. V was clipped by 6 bases and J by 8 bases, with 13 bases between them.

This clonotype came up a few times. The genes are TRBV7-6 and TRBJ2-3, with D possibly TRBD2 on 6 matching bases. The V gene lost 2 bases and the J gene lost 2 bases, with 14 bases spanning the gap. This CDR3 is 16 amino acids long. Germline V gene sequence: CDR1 SGHVS, CDR2 FNYEAQ. CDR3 bases: TGTGCCAGCAGCTTAAGAGGGCGGGGTATCACAGATACGCAGTATTTT. Translation: CASSLRGRGITDTQYF.

The J gene is TRBJ2-7, the V gene TRBV27; 10 positions match TRBD2. This CDR3 spans 16 amino acids. V gave up 0 bases and J gave up 1 base; unmatched junction bases: 3. Germline V gives CDR1 MNHEY, CDR2 SMNVEV (reference sequence). CDR3 nucleotide sequence: TGTGCCAGCAGTTTATCGGGACTAGCGCCTTCCTACGAGCAGTACGTC. It yields the protein CASSLSGLAPSYEQYV.

The chain joins TRBV12-3 or TRBV12-4 to TRBJ2-7; the D gene is possibly TRBD1 (6 bases). The CDR3 runs to 14 residues. V was shortened by 1 base and J by 6 bases, with 13 bases between the two germline ends. The CDR3 protein is CASSLGAGTFEQYF. CDR3 coding DNA: TGTGCCAGCAGTTTAGGAGCAGGGACATTCGAGCAGTACTTC.

This clonotype occurred a few times. The chain combines TRBV7-6 with TRBJ2-5; D call uncertain. Looked up from germline, CDR1 is SGHVS and CDR2 is FNYEAQ. The V end was cut by 1 base, the J end by 4 bases, with 7 bases between. This CDR3 has 13 amino acids. CDR3 amino acids: CASSLEYRETQYF. Here the CDR3 DNA reads TGTGCCAGCAGCTTAGAGTATCGAGAGACCCAGTACTTC.

V usage is TRBV27 and J usage is TRBJ1-4; 7 nucleotides agree with TRBD1. The CDR3 is 13 residues long. CDR1 is MNHEY and CDR2 is SMNVEV in the germline V gene (reference sequence). Unmatched junction bases numbered 2, after V lost 6 bases and J lost 4 bases. The CDR3 DNA reads as TGTGCCAGCAGACAGGGGTTTAATGAAAAACTGTTTTTT. Translated: CASRQGFNEKLFF.

This clonotype appeared many times. The V call is TRBV7-6, the J call TRBJ2-1; D is ambiguous. The CDR3 has 12 amino acids. The germline gives CDR1 SGHVS, CDR2 FNYEAQ. The germline V and J ends were trimmed by 2 bases and 6 bases, with 5 bases remaining between them. CDR3: CASSLSFNEQFF. The CDR3 nucleotides are TGTGCCAGCAGCTTATCTTTCAATGAGCAGTTCTTC.

This chain links TRBV12-5 with TRBJ1-1, with 8 bases that match TRBD1. CDR3 size: 13 residues. Losses at the gene ends were 8 bases for V and 8 bases for J; bases not matched to a gene: 10. The germline CDR1 and CDR2 sequences are LGHNT and FRNRAP. CDR3 sequence (DNA): TGTGCTAGTTCCTGGGTCCAGGGGGCGGAAGCTTTCTTT. It codes for CASSWVQGAEAFF.

The rearrangement joins TRBV2 to TRBJ2-1; 9 bases fit TRBD1. The junction had 4 bases not matched to a gene; V was cut back by 4 bases and J by 15 bases. Per germline, CDR1 SNHLY and CDR2 FYNNEI. The CDR3 totals 11 residues. CDR3 bases: TGTGCCAGCAGTGGGGGACAGGGTCGGTTCTTC. Amino acid sequence: CASSGGQGRFF.

This clonotype was observed a handful of times. This rearrangement joins TRBV7-6 to TRBJ1-4; weak D call: TRBD1 (5 bases). The V end was cut by 5 bases, the J end by 1 base, with 17 bases between. The CDR3 is made up of 17 amino acids. Germline V lookup: CDR1 SGHVS, CDR2 FNYEAQ. The DNA of the CDR3 is TGTGCCAGCAGCCTAGAATGGGGCGGTAGAACTAATGAAAAACTGTTTTTT. Translation: CASSLEWGGRTNEKLFF.

This clonotype was observed a handful of times. The V call is TRBV12-3 or TRBV12-4, the J call TRBJ2-1; tentatively, D is TRBD1 or TRBD2 (5 bases each). This CDR3 is 20 amino acids long. The germline V and J ends were trimmed by 4 bases and 3 bases, with 28 bases remaining between them. The CDR3, as DNA: TGTGCCAGCAGTTCAAGTAGACGGGGCCTCGACAAAACAATCTACAATGAGCAGTTCTTC. Amino acid sequence: CASSSSRRGLDKTIYNEQFF.

The genes are TRBV3-1 and TRBJ2-5, with 7 nucleotides matching TRBD1. In germline, CDR1 is LGHDT, CDR2 YNNKEL (reference sequence). The CDR3 runs to 18 residues. The trim removed 6 bases at V and 4 bases at J, leaving 20 bases unmatched. In DNA, the CDR3 is TGTGCCAGCAGTTTGGGACAGAGGAAGGGGACGGCCCCAGAGACCCAGTACTTC. Translation: CASSLGQRKGTAPETQYF.

This clonotype was seen at least ten times. This CDR3 reads CASSWGQLNTEAFF. In DNA, the CDR3 is TGTGCCAGCAGTTGGGGACAGTTGAACACTGAAGCTTTCTTT. The rearrangement uses TRBV12-3 or TRBV12-4 and TRBJ1-1; 7 nucleotides match TRBD1. CDR3 length: 14 residues. V dropped 4 bases and J dropped 0; count of bases not matched to a gene: 2.

The V and J genes are TRBV7-2 and TRBJ1-1, with D maybe TRBD1 (5 bases). V gave up 6 bases and J gave up 6 bases, with 14 bases separating them. The CDR3 covers 13 residues. Germline values: CDR1 SGHTA, CDR2 FQGNSA. The CDR3 loop reads CASSWGWGAEAFF. DNA of the CDR3: TGTGCCAGCAGTTGGGGGTGGGGCGCTGAAGCTTTCTTT.

J is TRBJ2-1 and V is TRBV9; TRBD2 matches at 8 bases. Germline assignment: CDR1 SGDLS and CDR2 YYNGEE. V trimming: 7 bases; J trimming: 3 bases; junction bases outside the gene matches: 9. CDR3 length: 15 amino acids. The CDR3 coding sequence is TGTGCCAGCGCCTCGCGGGGGGTAAACTACAATGAGCAGTTCTTC. Amino acids: CASASRGVNYNEQFF.

This sequence joins TRBV6-1 and TRBJ2-7; D not resolved. V gave up 3 bases and J gave up 0 bases, with 9 bases separating them. The CDR3 loop spans 14 amino acids. Germline V gene sequence: CDR1 MNHNS, CDR2 SASEGT. The CDR3 sequence: CASSEGRVSYEQYF. The CDR3, as DNA: TGTGCCAGCAGTGAGGGCCGGGTCTCCTACGAGCAGTACTTC.

This clonotype was found many times. Here the CDR3 reads CSVDRGPLSYNEQFF. CDR3 sequence (DNA): TGCAGCGTTGACAGGGGTCCCCTCTCCTACAATGAGCAGTTCTTC. The chain uses TRBV29-1 and TRBJ2-1, with D perhaps TRBD1 (6 bases). Germline CDR1 is SQVTM and CDR2 is ANQGSEA. The CDR3 has 15 residues. Deletions cut 3 bases from V and 0 bases from J, with 12 bases between.

At least ten counts were recorded for this clonotype. This sequence joins TRBV7-8 and TRBJ2-7, with no clear D. CDR1 is SGHVS and CDR2 is FQNEAQ in the germline V gene. The CDR3 has 16 residues. V was shortened by 5 bases and J by 3 bases, with 20 bases between the two germline ends. CDR3 loop: CASSQIRGTFNYEQYF. Here the CDR3 DNA reads TGTGCCAGCAGCCAGATCCGTGGAACTTTTAACTACGAGCAGTACTTC.

This chain links TRBV5-1 with TRBJ2-7; 8 bases line up with TRBD1. CDR1 is SGHRS and CDR2 is YFSETQ in the germline V gene. The CDR3 totals 16 residues. The V and J ends lost 0 bases and 2 bases, in that order; junction bases with no gene match: 7. CDR3 sequence reads: CASSLGAGGLTYEQYV. Here the CDR3 DNA reads TGCGCCAGCAGCTTGGGAGCAGGGGGCCTCACCTACGAGCAGTACGTC.

The chain employs TRBV7-2 and TRBJ2-2, with D perhaps assigned TRBD1 or TRBD2 (5 bases each). The CDR3 has 15 residues. The V and J ends lost 7 bases and 3 bases respectively, with 15 bases between them. CDR1 is SGHTA and CDR2 is FQGNSA in the germline V gene. DNA of the CDR3: TGTGCCAGCACCAAAACCCGGGACCACACCGGGGAGCTGTTTTTT. It specifies CASTKTRDHTGELFF. Full variable domain (outside the CDR3, taken from reference TRBV7-2 and TRBJ2-2): GAGVSQSPSNKVTEKGKDVELRCDPISGHTALYWYRQSLGQGLEFLIYFQGNSAPDKSGLPSDRFSAERTGGSVSTLTIQRTQQEDSAVYLCASTKTRDHTGELFFGEGSRLTVL.

This clonotype was observed a handful of times. The chain combines TRBV12-3 or TRBV12-4 with TRBJ2-1, with D perhaps TRBD1 (6 bases). With 6 bases removed from V and 9 bases from J, the gap between germline ends came to 12 bases. There are 12 residues in the CDR3. The CDR3 sequence: CASRTQGPEQFF. In nucleotides, the CDR3 is TGTGCCAGCAGGACACAGGGACCTGAGCAGTTCTTC.

This clonotype was seen more than once but under ten times. The J gene is TRBJ2-1, the V gene TRBV20-1; 10 bases agree with TRBD2. This CDR3 has 15 residues. V was pared by 1 base and J by 4 bases, with 4 bases of the junction left unmatched. The germline gives CDR1 DFQATT, CDR2 SNEGSKA (reference sequence). The CDR3 sequence is CSARGSGGLYNEQFF. CDR3 in DNA: TGCAGTGCTAGAGGTAGCGGGGGGCTATACAATGAGCAGTTCTTC.

V usage is TRBV12-3 or TRBV12-4 and J usage is TRBJ2-4; the match to TRBD1 covers 7 bases. This CDR3 comprises 16 residues. Trimming removed 4 bases from V and 0 bases from J; junction bases left unmatched: 6. The DNA for the CDR3 is TGTGCCAGCAGTTCACCGGGACAGACAGCCAAAAACATTCAGTACTTC. It translates to CASSSPGQTAKNIQYF.

There are a few counts of this clonotype. The chain carries TRBV9 and TRBJ2-1; D may be TRBD2 (6 bases). The CDR3 length is 15 residues. CDR1 and CDR2 (germline): SGDLS, YYNGEE. V lost 4 bases, J lost 6 bases, and 17 bases lay in between. Here the CDR3 DNA reads TGTGCCAGCAGCCCCTCTCGCGGGGTGGGCAATGAGCAGTTCTTC. Its protein product is CASSPSRGVGNEQFF.

Concerning this clonotype itself: The junction differs from germline at one of its ends, possibly a read error. The DNA of the CDR3 is TGTGCTAGCAGCTTACGGCCCGACGGGAGCTCCTACAATGAGCAGTTCTTC. It specifies CASSLRPDGSSYNEQFF. This chain uses TRBV7-6 with TRBJ2-1; D perhaps matches TRBD2 (6 bases). CDR3 size: 17 residues. The germline CDR1 and CDR2 sequences are SGHVS and FNYEAQ.

Here the CDR3 DNA reads TGTGCCAGCTCACAGGTCTCTCCCCCCGGGGATACGCAGTATTTT. Translated: CASSQVSPPGDTQYF. This chain joins TRBV18 and TRBJ2-3, with D unresolved. Trimming cost V 4 bases and J 6 bases, with 17 bases left between them. Per the germline V gene, CDR1 is KGHSH and CDR2 is LQKENI. CDR3 length: 15 residues.

This chain uses TRBV3-1 with TRBJ2-5, with TRBD2 matching 9 bases. V trimming: 1 base; J trimming: 5 bases; junction bases outside the gene matches: 8. Germline V lookup: CDR1 LGHDT, CDR2 YNNKEL (reference sequence). The CDR3 runs 16 residues. The CDR3 sequence: CASSQVGAGGIETQYF. As DNA, the CDR3 is TGTGCCAGCAGCCAAGTTGGAGCGGGGGGAATCGAGACCCAGTACTTC.